The 8 T cell receptor beta chains below were found in one sample sequenced in a study of cytomegalovirus exposure and HLA in healthy donors. Primers: 60 Vbeta forward and 13 Jbeta reverse. Clones were read by immunoSEQ multiplex PCR, and TCRdb kept only the in-frame ones, dropping some. The sample lists 95,000 to 130,000 clones, roughly three fifths seen once, with 8% to 9.5% in the top ten. The sequencing sample was made of PBMCs. These receptors came from a woman aged 35 to 49 in good health and CMV-seropositive.

The V gene is TRBV5-1, the J gene TRBJ2-2; D not certain. The CDR3 is 17 amino acids. V was shortened by 3 bases and J by 1 base, with 16 bases between the two germline ends. The germline gives CDR1 SGHRS, CDR2 YFSETQ. DNA for the CDR3: TGCGCCAGCAGCTCTCGTCAAGCGATGGGGAACACCGGGGAGCTGTTTTTT. Amino acids: CASSSRQAMGNTGELFF. The full variable domain, in which reference TRBV5-1 and TRBJ2-2 provide the parts outside the CDR3, is KAGVTQTPRYLIKTRGQQVTLSCSPISGHRSVSWYQQTPGQGLQFLFEYFSETQRNKGNFPGRFSGRQFSNSRSEMNVSTLELGDSALYLCASSSRQAMGNTGELFFGEGSRLTVL.

The chain has TRBV29-1 and TRBJ2-1; D is perhaps TRBD2 (7 bases). CDR1 and CDR2 (germline): SQVTM, ANQGSEA. The length of the CDR3 is 12 residues. Trimming stripped 7 bases from V and 10 bases from J, with 17 bases between. The CDR3 spells CSGSQGGGEQFF. CDR3 DNA sequence: TGCAGCGGGTCACAGGGAGGGGGGGAGCAGTTCTTC.

The V and J genes are TRBV7-2 and TRBJ1-5; TRBD1 is a possible D gene (5 bases). Germline CDR1 is SGHTA and CDR2 is FQGNSA. The CDR3 contains 13 residues. With 9 bases removed from V and 1 base from J, the gap between germline ends came to 10 bases. The CDR3 nucleotides read TGTGCCAGATTTAGACAGAGCAATCAGCCCCAGCATTTT. Protein: CARFRQSNQPQHF. Full variable domain (missing parts from reference TRBV7-2 and TRBJ1-5): GAGVSQSPSNKVTEKGKDVELRCDPISGHTALYWYRQSLGQGLEFLIYFQGNSAPDKSGLPSDRFSAERTGGSVSTLTIQRTQQEDSAVYLCARFRQSNQPQHFGDGTRLSIL.

V is TRBV7-2 and J is TRBJ2-7; tentatively, D is TRBD2 (6 bases). V was trimmed by 5 bases and J by 6 bases, leaving 20 bases between them. The germline gives CDR1 SGHTA, CDR2 FQGNSA. The CDR3 spans 15 residues. CDR3 sequence reads: CASSPYSGSLAEQYF. DNA of the CDR3: TGTGCCAGCAGCCCCTACAGCGGGTCCCTGGCCGAGCAGTACTTC.

This chain connects TRBV28 to TRBJ2-7; possible D gene TRBD2, 5 bases. The length of the CDR3 is 16 residues. Germline V CDR1 and CDR2: MDHEN, SYDVKM. Trimming shortened V by 5 bases and J by 3 bases, and 20 bases separated the two germline ends. CDR3 DNA: TGTGCCAGCAGTCCAAGTGGGATCGGGATCTACTACGAGCAGTACTTC. Translation: CASSPSGIGIYYEQYF. The full variable domain, with the rest looked up from reference TRBV28 and TRBJ2-7, is DVKVTQSSRYLVKRTGEKVFLECVQDMDHENMFWYRQDPGLGLRLIYFSYDVKMKEKGDIPEGYSVSREKKERFSLILESASTNQTSMYLCASSPSGIGIYYEQYFGPGTRLTVT.

This clone showed up just a few times. The chain links TRBV7-8 to TRBJ2-1; D is perhaps TRBD2 (5 bases). The CDR3 is made up of 16 amino acids. V shed 4 bases and J shed 7 bases, with 20 bases lying between them. Germline CDR1 and CDR2: SGHVS and FQNEAQ. The CDR3 region has the DNA TGTGCCAGCAGCTCGTTGAGCTACTTAGCGAAGAATGAGCAGTTCTTC. Its protein product is CASSSLSYLAKNEQFF.

This sequence joins TRBV19 and TRBJ2-1; possible D gene TRBD2, 6 bases. V was pared by 4 bases and J by 8 bases, with 15 bases between. This CDR3 contains 14 residues. Germline-derived CDR1 and CDR2 are LNHDA and SQIVND (reference sequence). DNA of the CDR3: TGTGCCAGTAGTACGGGACTCGTTTTGGATGAGCAGTTCTTC. This translates into CASSTGLVLDEQFF.

The chain uses TRBV15 and TRBJ2-1; 7 bases align to TRBD2. Germline trimming cut 2 bases from V and 7 bases from J; bases unmatched to any gene: 8. Germline CDR1 and CDR2: LNHNV and YYDKDF (reference sequence). This CDR3 is 15 amino acids long. The CDR3 loop reads CATSRNRDYENEQFF. CDR3 DNA sequence: TGTGCCACCAGCAGAAACCGGGACTATGAGAATGAGCAGTTCTTC.